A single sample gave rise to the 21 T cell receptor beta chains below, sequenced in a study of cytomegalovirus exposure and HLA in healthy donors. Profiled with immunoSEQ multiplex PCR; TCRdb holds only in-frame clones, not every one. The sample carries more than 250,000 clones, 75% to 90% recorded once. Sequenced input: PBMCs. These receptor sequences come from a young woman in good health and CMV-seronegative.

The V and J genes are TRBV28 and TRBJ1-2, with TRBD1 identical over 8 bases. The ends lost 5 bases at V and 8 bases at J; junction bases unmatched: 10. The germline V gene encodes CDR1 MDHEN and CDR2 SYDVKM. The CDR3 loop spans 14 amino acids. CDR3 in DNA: TGTGCCAGCAGTACCCCCGACAGGGGCGGCGGCTACACCTTC. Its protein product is CASSTPDRGGGYTF.

Here the CDR3 reads CASSYMAGGETQYF. For the CDR3, the DNA is TGTGCCAGCAGTTACATGGCGGGAGGGGAGACCCAGTACTTC. The rearrangement uses TRBV6-5 and TRBJ2-5, with 9 bases lining up with TRBD2. The CDR3 length is 14 residues. Germline V gives CDR1 MNHEY, CDR2 SVGAGI. With V trimmed by 2 bases and J by 5 bases, 3 bases remained unmatched.

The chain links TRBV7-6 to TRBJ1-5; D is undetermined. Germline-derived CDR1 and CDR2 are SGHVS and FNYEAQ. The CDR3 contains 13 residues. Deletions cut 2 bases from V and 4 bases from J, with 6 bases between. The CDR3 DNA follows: TGTGCCAGCAGCTTATACGGGAATCAGCCCCAGCATTTT. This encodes CASSLYGNQPQHF.

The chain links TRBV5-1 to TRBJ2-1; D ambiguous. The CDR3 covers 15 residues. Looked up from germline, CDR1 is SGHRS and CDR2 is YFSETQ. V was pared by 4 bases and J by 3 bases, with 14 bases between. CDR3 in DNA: TGCGCCAGCAGCGGTACAAATGCGGTCTACAATGAGCAGTTCTTC. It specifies CASSGTNAVYNEQFF.

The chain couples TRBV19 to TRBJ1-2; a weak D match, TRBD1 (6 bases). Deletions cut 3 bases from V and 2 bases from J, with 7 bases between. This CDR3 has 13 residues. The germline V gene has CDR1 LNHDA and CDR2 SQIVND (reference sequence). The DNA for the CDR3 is TGTGCCAGTAGTATTCAGGGGAACTATGGCTACACCTTC. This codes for CASSIQGNYGYTF.

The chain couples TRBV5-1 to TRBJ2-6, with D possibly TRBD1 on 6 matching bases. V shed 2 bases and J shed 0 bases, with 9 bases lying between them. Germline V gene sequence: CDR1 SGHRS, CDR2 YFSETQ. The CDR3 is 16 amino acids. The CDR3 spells CASSFGQISGANVLTF. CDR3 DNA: TGCGCCAGCAGCTTCGGACAGATCTCTGGGGCCAACGTCCTGACTTTC.

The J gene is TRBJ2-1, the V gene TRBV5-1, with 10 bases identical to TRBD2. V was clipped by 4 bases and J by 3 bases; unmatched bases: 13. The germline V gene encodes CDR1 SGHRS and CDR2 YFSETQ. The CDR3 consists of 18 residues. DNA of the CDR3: TGCGCCAGCAGCCCAGGGACTAGCGCGGTCATAATCTACAATGAGCAGTTCTTC. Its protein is CASSPGTSAVIIYNEQFF.

The chain's CDR3 is CAISESSGRGAYEQYF. CDR3 sequence (DNA): TGTGCCATCAGTGAGTCCAGCGGGAGGGGGGCCTACGAGCAGTACTTC. The rearrangement uses TRBV10-3 and TRBJ2-7, with TRBD2 matching over 10 bases. The V gene's germline CDR1 is ENHRY and CDR2 SYGVKD. This CDR3 spans 16 amino acids. V shed 0 bases, J shed 2 bases, and the junction held 4 bases outside the gene matches.

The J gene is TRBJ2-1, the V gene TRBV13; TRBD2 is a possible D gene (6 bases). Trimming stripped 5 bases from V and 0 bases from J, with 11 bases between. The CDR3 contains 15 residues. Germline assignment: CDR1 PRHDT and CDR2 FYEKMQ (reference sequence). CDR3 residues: CASSPVGSSYNEQFF. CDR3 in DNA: TGTGCCAGCAGCCCCGTCGGGAGCTCCTACAATGAGCAGTTCTTC.

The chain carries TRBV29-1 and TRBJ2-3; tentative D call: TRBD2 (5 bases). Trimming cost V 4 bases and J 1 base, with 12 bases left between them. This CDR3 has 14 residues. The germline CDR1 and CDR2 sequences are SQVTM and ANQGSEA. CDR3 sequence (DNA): TGCAGCGTTGTTAGCGCTAGAGGCACAGATACGCAGTATTTT. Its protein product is CSVVSARGTDTQYF.

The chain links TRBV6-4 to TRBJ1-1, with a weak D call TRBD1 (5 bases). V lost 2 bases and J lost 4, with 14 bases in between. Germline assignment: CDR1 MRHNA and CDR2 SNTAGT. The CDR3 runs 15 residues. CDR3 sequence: CASSDRGGSGTEAFF. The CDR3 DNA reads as TGTGCCAGCAGTGACCGCGGGGGGTCGGGCACTGAAGCTTTCTTT.

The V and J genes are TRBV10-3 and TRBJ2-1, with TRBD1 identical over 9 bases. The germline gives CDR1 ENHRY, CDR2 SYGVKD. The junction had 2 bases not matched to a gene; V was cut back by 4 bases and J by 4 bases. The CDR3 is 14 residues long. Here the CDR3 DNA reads TGTGCCATCAGTGTCGGGACAGGGTACAATGAGCAGTTCTTC. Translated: CAISVGTGYNEQFF.

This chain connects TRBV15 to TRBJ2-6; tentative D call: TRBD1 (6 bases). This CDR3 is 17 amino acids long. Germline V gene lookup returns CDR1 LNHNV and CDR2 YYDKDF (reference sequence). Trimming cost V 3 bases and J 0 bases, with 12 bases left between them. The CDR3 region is CATSSPRQASGANVLTF. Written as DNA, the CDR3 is TGTGCCACCAGCAGCCCGAGACAGGCCTCTGGGGCCAACGTCCTGACTTTC.

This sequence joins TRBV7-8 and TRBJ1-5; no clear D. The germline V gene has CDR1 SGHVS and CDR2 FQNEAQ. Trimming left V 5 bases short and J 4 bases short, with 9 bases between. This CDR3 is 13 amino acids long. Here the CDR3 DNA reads TGTGCCAGCAGCCCAACGAGGAATCAGCCCCAGCATTTT. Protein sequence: CASSPTRNQPQHF.

The CDR3 DNA reads as TGTGCCAGCAGTTCCCCCAGCGGGAGGACCTACAATGAGCAGTTCTTC. Translating gives CASSSPSGRTYNEQFF. The rearrangement joins TRBV6-5 to TRBJ2-1; 9 nucleotides line up with TRBD2. V lost 4 bases and J lost 2; bases outside the gene matches: 6. The germline V gene encodes CDR1 MNHEY and CDR2 SVGAGI. The CDR3 is 16 residues long.

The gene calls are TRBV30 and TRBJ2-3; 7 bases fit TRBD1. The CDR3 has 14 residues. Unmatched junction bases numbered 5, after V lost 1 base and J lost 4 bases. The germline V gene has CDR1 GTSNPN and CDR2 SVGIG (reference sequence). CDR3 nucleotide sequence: TGTGCCTGGAGTGAGGGTCAGGGGGCAGATACGCAGTATTTT. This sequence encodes CAWSEGQGADTQYF. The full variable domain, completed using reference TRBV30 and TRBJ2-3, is SQTIHQWPATLVQPVGSPLSLECTVEGTSNPNLYWYRQAAGRGLQLLFYSVGIGQISSEVPQNLSASRPQDRQFILSSKKLLLSDSGFYLCAWSEGQGADTQYFGPGTRLTVL.

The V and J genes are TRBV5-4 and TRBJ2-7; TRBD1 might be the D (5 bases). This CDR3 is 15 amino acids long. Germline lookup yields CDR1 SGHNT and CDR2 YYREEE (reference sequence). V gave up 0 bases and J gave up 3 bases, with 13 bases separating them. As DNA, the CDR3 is TGTGCCAGCAGCTTGGGGGGCTATGCAGACTACGAGCAGTACTTC. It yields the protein CASSLGGYADYEQYF.

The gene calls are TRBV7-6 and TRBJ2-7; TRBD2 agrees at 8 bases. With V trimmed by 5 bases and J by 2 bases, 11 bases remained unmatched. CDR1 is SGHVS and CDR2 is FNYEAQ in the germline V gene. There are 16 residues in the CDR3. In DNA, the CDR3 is TGTGCCAGCAGCCTCGGGGGGGCGGGGACAACCTACGAGCAGTACTTC. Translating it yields CASSLGGAGTTYEQYF.

The CDR3 region is CAGNSATNEKLFF. The CDR3, as DNA: TGTGCTGGAAACAGTGCAACTAATGAAAAACTGTTTTTT. The V and J genes are TRBV30 and TRBJ1-4; D remains ambiguous. CDR3 length: 13 residues. Germline CDR1 reads GTSNPN; CDR2 reads SVGIG (reference sequence).

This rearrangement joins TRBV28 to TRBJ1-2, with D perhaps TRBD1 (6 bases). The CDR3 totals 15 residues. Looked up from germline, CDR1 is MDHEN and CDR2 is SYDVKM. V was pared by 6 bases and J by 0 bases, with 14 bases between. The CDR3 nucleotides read TGTGCCAGCAGCGTTGGGCAGGGGCCTAACTATGGCTACACCTTC. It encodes CASSVGQGPNYGYTF.

CDR3 DNA: TGTGCCAGCAGCTTAGAGGGGGTAGGCGAGCAGTACTTC. Translating it yields CASSLEGVGEQYF. This chain links TRBV7-9 with TRBJ2-7, with D possibly TRBD1 on 6 matching bases. V was pared by 1 base and J by 6 bases, with 10 bases between. The CDR3 covers 13 residues. Germline V gene data show CDR1 as SEHNR and CDR2 as FQNEAQ (reference sequence). The entire variable domain, with the rest obtained from reference TRBV7-9 and TRBJ2-7, is as follows: DTGVSQNPRHKITKRGQNVTFRCDPISEHNRLYWYRQTLGQGPEFLTYFQNEAQLEKSRLLSDRFSAERPKGSFSTLEIQRTEQGDSAMYLCASSLEGVGEQYFGPGTRLTVT.